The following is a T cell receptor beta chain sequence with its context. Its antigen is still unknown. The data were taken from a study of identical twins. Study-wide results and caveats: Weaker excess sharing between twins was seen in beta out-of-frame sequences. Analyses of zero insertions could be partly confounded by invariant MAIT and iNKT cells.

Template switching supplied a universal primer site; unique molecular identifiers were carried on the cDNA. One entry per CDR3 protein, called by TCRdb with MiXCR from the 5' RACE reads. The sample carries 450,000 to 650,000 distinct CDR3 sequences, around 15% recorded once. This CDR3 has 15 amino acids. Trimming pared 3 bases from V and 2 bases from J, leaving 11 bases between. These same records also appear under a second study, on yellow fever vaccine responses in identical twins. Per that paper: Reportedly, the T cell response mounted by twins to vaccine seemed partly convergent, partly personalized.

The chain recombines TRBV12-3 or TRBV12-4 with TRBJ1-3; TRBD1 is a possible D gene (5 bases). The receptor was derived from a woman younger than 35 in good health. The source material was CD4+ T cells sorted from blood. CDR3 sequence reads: CASSFHGATGNTIYF. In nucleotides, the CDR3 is TGTGCCAGCAGTTTTCATGGGGCGACTGGAAACACCATATATTTT.